The source of this T cell receptor beta chain is a study of cytomegalovirus exposure and HLA in healthy donors. Regarding the study as a whole: When analyzed later, a missense DCLRE1C variant was found to be linked to TCR beta V- and J-gene trimming.

Trimming cost V 0 bases and J 4 bases, with 20 bases left between them. This CDR3 has 17 residues. Germline V gene data show CDR1 as SGDLS and CDR2 as YYNGEE. Use of 60 Vbeta and 13 Jbeta primers characterized the PCR. Sequencing used immunoSEQ multiplex PCR; TCRdb keeps in-frame clones, though not all of them. Of 170,000 or so clones in the sample, over 70% were seen once. Concerning this clone itself: Its antigen remains unknown.

This TCR was sampled from a woman aged 25 to 45 in good health and CMV-seropositive. The chain joins TRBV9 to TRBJ2-7; D unresolved. Sequencing was done on a sample of PBMCs. For the CDR3, the DNA is TGTGCCAGCAGCGTAGGTAGTACCACCCCCGCCGGGTACGAGCAGTACTTC. Protein: CASSVGSTTPAGYEQYF. Full variable domain (missing parts from reference TRBV9 and TRBJ2-7): DSGVTQTPKHLITATGQRVTLRCSPRSGDLSVYWYQQSLDQGLQFLIQYYNGEERAKGNILERFSAQQFPDLHSELNLSSLELGDSALYFCASSVGSTTPAGYEQYFGPGTRLTVT.